The rows below give T cell receptor beta chains drawn from one sample of a study of blood T cell repertoires in COVID-19. TCRdb's table, derived via immunoSEQ multiplex PCR, lists solely in-frame clones and lacks some. The data contain some 120,000 clones, 80% to 90% of them singletons. The source material was peripheral blood. The receptor set was obtained from a woman between 50 and 59 years old with acute or convalescent COVID-19. The CDR3 runs from the conserved cysteine through the conserved F or W. A D gene is named only where the DNA matches it firmly. Not every row has a clone size; where given, it reads once, few, many or a size class.

.	.	TRBV7-9	TRBJ1-3	TGTGCCAGCAGCTTAGCCCAGGGCACCATATATTTT	CASSLAQGTIYF
.	.	TRBV7-2	TRBJ2-5	TGTGCCAGCAGCTTGGCGGGGTCGTACCAAGAGACCCAGTACTTC	CASSLAGSYQETQYF
.	TRBD1	TRBV24-1	TRBJ2-5	TGTGCCACCAGTACAGGGGGCTGGGGTCAAGAGACCCAGTACTTC	CATSTGGWGQETQYF
.	.	TRBV5-6	TRBJ2-7	TGTGCCAGCAGCTCAGCGGTCAAAGGCTCGGGGGCCTACGAGCAGTACTTC	CASSSAVKGSGAYEQYF
.	TRBD2	TRBV7-9	TRBJ2-7	TGTGCCAGCAGCCCTAGGACACTAGCGGGAACCTCCTACGAGCAGTACTTC	CASSPRTLAGTSYEQYF
.	.	TRBV3-1/TRBV3-2	TRBJ1-5	TGTGCCAGCAGCCAGAGAGACTGTAATAGCAATCAGCCCCAGCATTTT	CASSQRDCNSNQPQHF
.	.	TRBV5-1	TRBJ1-6	TGCGCCAGCAGCTTGGAGCAGGCGCCTGAGTCACCCCTCCACTTT	CASSLEQAPESPLHF
.	.	TRBV5-6	TRBJ1-2	TGTGCCAGCGGGGGGGCCGACTATGGCTACACCTTC	CASGGADYGYTF
.	TRBD1	TRBV4-3	TRBJ2-5	TGCGCCAGCAGCCAAGATATTAGCCAGGGGGCGCAGGAAGAGACCCAGTACTTC	CASSQDISQGAQEETQYF
.	TRBD1	TRBV27	TRBJ1-2	TGTGCCAGCAGCCGGGACAGAATAGCCTCCGGCTACACCTTC	CASSRDRIASGYTF
.	TRBD2	TRBV2	TRBJ2-7	TGTGCCAGCAGTTCCCCGCCGTATAGCGGGAGCCGGAACGAGCAGTACTTC	CASSSPPYSGSRNEQYF
once	TRBD2	TRBV7-2	TRBJ2-1	TGTGCCAGCAGCTTGGCCGGGACTACTCCACGGGAGCAGTTCTTC	CASSLAGTTPREQFF
.	.	TRBV6-5	TRBJ2-2	TGTGCCAGCAGTTCGGGTCGGGACACCGGGGAGCTGTTTTTT	CASSSGRDTGELFF
.	.	TRBV3-1/TRBV3-2	TRBJ1-5	TGTGCCAGCAGCACACCAGGGTCCCAGCCCCAGCATTTT	CASSTPGSQPQHF
.	.	TRBV24-1	TRBJ2-1	TGTGCCACCAGTGATTCCGGACCCGGGGTCAATGAGCAGTTCTTC	CATSDSGPGVNEQFF
few	.	TRBV7-9	TRBJ1-2	TGTGCCATACAGGGTAGAGGCTACACCTTC	CAIQGRGYTF
.	.	TRBV1	TRBJ2-7	TGCACCAGCAGCCAAGATTGGGCAGGGAAGCTCGACGAGCAGTACTTC	CTSSQDWAGKLDEQYF
.	TRBD1	TRBV10-3	TRBJ1-4	TGTGCCATCAGTGAGTTGGGGACAGAAAATGAAAAACTGTTTTTT	CAISELGTENEKLFF
.	TRBD1	TRBV6-5	TRBJ1-4	TGTGCCAGCAGTTCCGGGACAGGGTATGAAAAACTGTTTTTT	CASSSGTGYEKLFF
.	TRBD1	TRBV3-1/TRBV3-2	TRBJ1-5	TGTGCCAGCAGCCAATACAGGGGGGAAAATCAGCCCCAGCATTTT	CASSQYRGENQPQHF
.	.	TRBV7-9	TRBJ1-6	TGTGCCAGCAGCGCAACAGGGTTTGATTCACCCCTCCACTTT	CASSATGFDSPLHF
once	TRBD1	TRBV6-6	TRBJ1-5	TGTGCCAGCAGTTACTCTTGGCAGGGGGACCAGCCCCAGCATTTT	CASSYSWQGDQPQHF
.	.	TRBV6-5	TRBJ2-1	TGTGCCAGTAGAGGGGGAAGACAAGGGTTCAATGAGCAGTTCTTC	CASRGGRQGFNEQFF
.	TRBD2	TRBV5-1	TRBJ2-1	TGCGCCAGCACCCGGGGCGGGAGAGGCTACAATGAGCAGTTCTTC	CASTRGGRGYNEQFF
few	TRBD2	TRBV18	TRBJ2-1	TGTGCCAGCTCACCACTGCACGCGGGGGGTAGCAATGAGCAGTTCTTC	CASSPLHAGGSNEQFF
.	.	TRBV5-6	TRBJ1-4	TGTGCCAGCAGCTCCTACAGGGTAACTAATGAAAAACTGTTTTTT	CASSSYRVTNEKLFF
.	.	TRBV10-1	TRBJ2-6	TGCGCCAGCAGTGAGTCGAGGTCTGGGGCCAACGTCCTGACTTTC	CASSESRSGANVLTF
.	TRBD1	TRBV9	TRBJ2-2	TGTGCCAGCAGCGTACGTACAGGGGCCGGGGAGCTGTTTTTT	CASSVRTGAGELFF